The clone carrying this T cell receptor (beta chain) was observed a few times. Its antigen is unknown. This entry comes from a study of response to subunit inactivated influenza vaccine. General study results and limits: A suggestion made by the authors is that each seasonal influenza vaccination recruits few new T cells.

Each CDR3 protein is one row after TCRdb ran MiXCR on the RT-PCR reads. Here the sample spans hundreds of thousands of distinct CDR3 sequences, 15% to 17% being singletons. This CDR3 is built from 16 residues. Deletions cut 4 bases from V and 3 bases from J, with 19 bases between. Germline V CDR1 and CDR2: MNHEY, SVGAGI. The source material was PBMCs from blood, sampled about 11 days after vaccination. This chain connects TRBV6-5 to TRBJ2-7; the D gene could be TRBD1 or TRBD2 (5 bases each). This clonotype was obtained from a man in his fifties or sixties who received an inactivated influenza vaccine. CDR3 amino acids: CASSSGLQDNNYEQYF. The CDR3 nucleotides are TGTGCCAGCAGTTCGGGGCTGCAGGATAATAACTACGAGCAGTACTTC.